The rows below give T cell receptor beta chains drawn from one sample of a study of OX40 agonist ivuxolimab in advanced cancers. Profiling relied on immunoSEQ multiplex PCR, and the TCRdb table lists in-frame clones only, not all of them. The sample consists of over 55,000 clones, roughly nine tenths of them appearing once. This material consisted of CD4+ or CD8+ T cells sorted from blood, taken in a trial of the OX40 agonist ivuxolimab. The receptors were gathered from an adult with an advanced solid tumor such as melanoma, head and neck, liver or kidney cancer. Both conserved end residues are part of each CDR3. Fields, in order: J gene, clone size, D gene, V gene, CDR3 protein, CDR3 DNA. The D gene is left open where the match is weak. A row's size may be missing; if present it is once, few, many or a size class.

J gene: TRBJ2-3
clone size: -
D gene: TRBD2
V gene: TRBV7-6
CDR3 protein: CASSSPGGPSTDTQYF
CDR3 DNA: TGTGCCAGCAGCTCTCCGGGGGGGCCTAGCACAGATACGCAGTATTTT

J gene: TRBJ1-1
clone size: -
D gene: -
V gene: TRBV28
CDR3 protein: CASSLWRGQNTEAFF
CDR3 DNA: TGTGCCAGCAGTTTATGGCGGGGCCAGAACACTGAAGCTTTCTTT

J gene: TRBJ2-7
clone size: once
D gene: TRBD1
V gene: TRBV13
CDR3 protein: CASSWGQGAYEQYF
CDR3 DNA: TGTGCCAGCAGCTGGGGACAGGGGGCCTACGAGCAGTACTTC

J gene: TRBJ2-7
clone size: -
D gene: TRBD1
V gene: TRBV11-2
CDR3 protein: CASSIYRGQEQYF
CDR3 DNA: TGTGCCAGCAGCATCTACAGGGGGCAAGAGCAGTACTTC

J gene: TRBJ1-1
clone size: many
D gene: -
V gene: TRBV5-1
CDR3 protein: CASSLIGGDEAFF
CDR3 DNA: TGCGCCAGCAGCTTGATCGGCGGAGATGAAGCTTTCTTT

J gene: TRBJ2-5
clone size: -
D gene: -
V gene: TRBV4-3
CDR3 protein: CASSQGLSRGAVLETQYF
CDR3 DNA: TGCGCCAGCAGCCAAGGGCTTAGCAGGGGCGCGGTGTTAGAGACCCAGTACTTC

J gene: TRBJ2-1
clone size: few
D gene: -
V gene: TRBV6-4
CDR3 protein: CASSELPYNEQFF
CDR3 DNA: TGTGCCAGCAGTGAGCTCCCCTACAATGAGCAGTTCTTC

J gene: TRBJ2-5
clone size: once
D gene: TRBD2
V gene: TRBV6-4
CDR3 protein: CASSDGTSGRKETQYF
CDR3 DNA: TGTGCCAGCAGTGATGGGACTAGCGGGAGGAAAGAGACCCAGTACTTC

J gene: TRBJ2-3
clone size: -
D gene: -
V gene: TRBV6-5
CDR3 protein: CASSPWASTDTQYF
CDR3 DNA: TGTGCCAGCAGTCCCTGGGCTTCCACAGATACGCAGTATTTT

J gene: TRBJ2-7
clone size: once
D gene: -
V gene: TRBV5-8
CDR3 protein: CASSFPGQQAYEQYF
CDR3 DNA: TGTGCCAGCAGCTTCCCGGGACAACAAGCCTACGAGCAGTACTTC

J gene: TRBJ2-7
clone size: -
D gene: -
V gene: TRBV6-5
CDR3 protein: CASSYAASDYEQYF
CDR3 DNA: TGTGCCAGCAGTTACGCGGCTAGCGACTACGAGCAGTACTTC

J gene: TRBJ2-7
clone size: -
D gene: -
V gene: TRBV21-1
CDR3 protein: CASGGFDRVSSYEQYF
CDR3 DNA: TGTGCCAGCGGGGGGTTCGACAGGGTCTCCTCCTACGAGCAGTACTTC

J gene: TRBJ2-5
clone size: -
D gene: -
V gene: TRBV7-8
CDR3 protein: CASSLMWRADQETQYF
CDR3 DNA: TGTGCCAGCAGCTTAATGTGGCGGGCCGACCAAGAGACCCAGTACTTC

J gene: TRBJ2-7
clone size: -
D gene: TRBD2
V gene: TRBV27
CDR3 protein: CASSLSYSSGYEQYF
CDR3 DNA: TGTGCCAGCAGTTTATCGTATTCTAGCGGGTACGAGCAGTACTTC

J gene: TRBJ2-5
clone size: -
D gene: -
V gene: TRBV28
CDR3 protein: CASRTPGIGETQYF
CDR3 DNA: TGTGCCAGCAGGACCCCAGGGATAGGAGAGACCCAGTACTTC

J gene: TRBJ2-2
clone size: -
D gene: -
V gene: TRBV7-8
CDR3 protein: CASSPPGRGTGELFF
CDR3 DNA: TGTGCCAGCAGCCCCCCTGGGCGGGGCACCGGGGAGCTGTTTTTT

J gene: TRBJ2-7
clone size: -
D gene: TRBD2
V gene: TRBV4-1
CDR3 protein: CASSPGLAGYEQYF
CDR3 DNA: TGCGCCAGCAGCCCCGGACTAGCGGGGTACGAGCAGTACTTC